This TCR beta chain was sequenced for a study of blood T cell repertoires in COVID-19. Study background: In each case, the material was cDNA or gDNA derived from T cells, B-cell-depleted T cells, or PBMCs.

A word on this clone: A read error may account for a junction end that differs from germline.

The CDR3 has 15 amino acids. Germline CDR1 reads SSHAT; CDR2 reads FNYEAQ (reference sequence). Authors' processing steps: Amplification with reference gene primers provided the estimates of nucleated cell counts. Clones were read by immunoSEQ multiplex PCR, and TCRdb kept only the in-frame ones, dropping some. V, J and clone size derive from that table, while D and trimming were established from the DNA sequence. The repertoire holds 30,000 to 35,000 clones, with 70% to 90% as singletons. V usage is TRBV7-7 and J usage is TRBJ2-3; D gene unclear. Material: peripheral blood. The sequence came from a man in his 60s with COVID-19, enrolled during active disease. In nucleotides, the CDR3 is TGTGCTAGCAGCTTAGTGCTGTCGGGCACAGATACGCAGTATTTT. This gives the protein CASSLVLSGTDTQYF.